The 27 T cell receptor beta chains listed next were all sequenced from one sample in a study of blood T cell repertoires in COVID-19 (dated by TCRdb to about 2020). Libraries came from the immunoSEQ multiplex PCR assay. TCRdb's version of the immuneACCESS table is confined to in-frame rearrangements and falls short of the full clone set. An unresolved V gene accounts for under half of the shortfall where checked; the remainder is of unknown origin. The sample has 43,000 or so clones on record, around four fifths of them singletons. In total, the top ten clones hold less than 8% of the sample. Sequencing was performed on peripheral blood. The receptors derive from a man aged 60 to 69 with active COVID-19.

The chain joins TRBV9 to TRBJ1-4; D is perhaps TRBD1 (5 bases). Germline V gives CDR1 SGDLS, CDR2 YYNGEE. The CDR3 is made up of 16 amino acids. V was shortened by 1 base and J by 4 bases, with 14 bases between the two germline ends. The CDR3 sequence is CASSVSWGRDNEKLFF. Written as DNA, the CDR3 is TGTGCCAGCAGCGTAAGCTGGGGCCGAGATAATGAAAAACTGTTTTTT.

This chain links TRBV28 with TRBJ1-1; maybe TRBD1 (5 bases). Germline V lookup: CDR1 MDHEN, CDR2 SYDVKM. The CDR3 sequence is 13 residues long. V lost 7 bases and J 4 bases, leaving 13 bases between the germline ends. The CDR3, as DNA: TGTGCCAGCACCGCGGGGGAGGCCACTGAAGCTTTCTTT. This sequence encodes CASTAGEATEAFF. The whole variable domain, remainder taken from reference TRBV28 and TRBJ1-1, is DVKVTQSSRYLVKRTGEKVFLECVQDMDHENMFWYRQDPGLGLRLIYFSYDVKMKEKGDIPEGYSVSREKKERFSLILESASTNQTSMYLCASTAGEATEAFFGQGTRLTVV.

The V gene is TRBV19, the J gene TRBJ2-7, with 9 bases fitting TRBD2. This CDR3 has 14 residues. V dropped 4 bases and J dropped 2; count of bases not matched to a gene: 3. Germline V CDR1 and CDR2: LNHDA, SQIVND (reference sequence). In DNA form, the CDR3 reads TGTGCCAGTAGTAGGGCGGGAGGGACCTACGAGCAGTACTTC. Protein product: CASSRAGGTYEQYF. Looking up the rest from reference TRBV19 and TRBJ2-7 gives the full variable domain: DGGITQSPKYLFRKEGQNVTLSCEQNLNHDAMYWYRQDPGQGLRLIYYSQIVNDFQKGDIAEGYSVSREKKESFPLTVTSAQKNPTAFYLCASSRAGGTYEQYFGPGTRLTVT.

The chain joins TRBV21-1 to TRBJ2-7; the tabulated D call, TRBD2, remains unverified against the DNA. TRBV21-1 is listed as a pseudogene. This CDR3 contains 14 residues. The CDR3 DNA reads TGTGCCAGCAGCAAAGAGGGACTACACTACGAGCAGTACTTC. Translation gives CASSKEGLHYEQYF.

This clone has more than one count but fewer than ten. This rearrangement joins TRBV7-3 to TRBJ2-7; TRBD1 might be the D (5 bases). The CDR3 is 13 amino acids. Trimming removed 5 bases at V and 4 bases at J, with 12 bases between. CDR1 is SGHTA, CDR2 FQGTGA, per germline. CDR3 amino acids: CASSAQGGYEQYF. The CDR3 DNA sequence: TGTGCCAGCAGCGCTCAGGGTGGGTACGAGCAGTACTTC.

The chain combines TRBV5-1 with TRBJ2-1; 11 bases agree with TRBD2. This CDR3 comprises 15 residues. Per germline, CDR1 SGHRS and CDR2 YFSETQ. V dropped 3 bases and J dropped 5; count of bases not matched to a gene: 4. CDR3 bases: TGCGCCAGCAGCTCAGGACTAGCGGGTGACAATGAGCAGTTCTTC. This translates into CASSSGLAGDNEQFF.

This clone was found many times. The J gene is TRBJ2-2, the V gene TRBV15, with 10 bases lining up with TRBD2. The CDR3 loop spans 18 amino acids. V lost 2 bases to trimming and J lost 2 bases; unmatched junction nucleotides: 8. The germline gives CDR1 LNHNV, CDR2 YYDKDF (reference sequence). The CDR3 sequence is CATSRRLAGALNTGELFF. The CDR3 DNA reads as TGTGCCACCAGCAGAAGGCTAGCGGGGGCCCTAAACACCGGGGAGCTGTTTTTT.

This chain connects TRBV7-6 to TRBJ2-7; D is ambiguous. The CDR3 has 15 residues. V was pared by 5 bases and J by 3 bases, with 17 bases between. Germline CDR1 reads SGHVS; CDR2 reads FNYEAQ. CDR3 sequence: CASSQRAASYYEQYF. The DNA of the CDR3 is TGTGCCAGCAGCCAGCGTGCGGCCTCCTACTACGAGCAGTACTTC. The whole variable domain, filled in from reference TRBV7-6 and TRBJ2-7, reads GAGVSQSPRYKVTKRGQDVALRCDPISGHVSLYWYRQALGQGPEFLTYFNYEAQQDKSGLPNDRFSAERPEGSISTLTIQRTEQRDSAMYRCASSQRAASYYEQYFGPGTRLTVT.

V gene TRBV5-1 combines with J gene TRBJ2-5; D gene unclear. Trimming shortened V by 4 bases and J by 0 bases, and 4 bases separated the two germline ends. The CDR3 totals 12 residues. Germline assignment: CDR1 SGHRS and CDR2 YFSETQ. The CDR3 loop reads CASSQDQETQYF. The CDR3 DNA is TGCGCCAGCAGCCAGGACCAAGAGACCCAGTACTTC.

The J gene is TRBJ2-1, the V gene TRBV30, with 7 bases fitting TRBD2. This CDR3 has 14 amino acids. CDR1 and CDR2 from the germline V gene are GTSNPN and SVGIG (reference sequence). J gave up 7 bases and V 5 bases, and 11 bases lay outside the gene matches. The CDR3: CAWYAGAGWNEQFF. The CDR3 DNA reads TGTGCCTGGTACGCGGGAGCAGGTTGGAATGAGCAGTTCTTC.

The chain has TRBV5-1 and TRBJ2-5; 10 nucleotides align to TRBD2. Germline CDR1 is SGHRS and CDR2 is YFSETQ. The CDR3 is 16 amino acids. Losses at the gene ends were 4 bases for V and 4 bases for J; bases not matched to a gene: 10. The CDR3 sequence is CASSGAGGPVLETQYF. The CDR3 DNA reads as TGCGCCAGCAGCGGAGCGGGGGGGCCAGTGTTAGAGACCCAGTACTTC.

The chain uses TRBV6-5 and TRBJ2-7; tentatively, D is TRBD1 (6 bases). Germline V CDR1 and CDR2: MNHEY, SVGAGI. V was clipped by 6 bases and J by 1 base, with 13 bases between them. CDR3 length: 14 residues. CDR3: CASRKYGQSYEQYF. The CDR3 DNA is TGTGCCAGCAGAAAATATGGACAGTCCTACGAGCAGTACTTC.

The rearrangement joins TRBV6-2 or TRBV6-3 to TRBJ2-3; D is unresolved. Trimming pared 5 bases from V and 2 bases from J, leaving 11 bases between. CDR1 is MNHEY, CDR2 SVGEGT, per germline. The CDR3 spans 14 residues. The CDR3 DNA is TGTGCCAGCAGTATGGTGCTAGTCACAGATACGCAGTATTTT. Its translation: CASSMVLVTDTQYF.

The rearrangement joins TRBV5-1 to TRBJ2-3, with 9 positions matching TRBD2. CDR1 and CDR2 (germline): SGHRS, YFSETQ. The length of the CDR3 is 18 residues. With 4 bases clipped from V and 0 bases from J, the junction kept 12 bases outside the gene matches. The CDR3 bases are TGCGCCAGCAGCGAGCGGCGGGGGGGTCTATCTAGCACAGATACGCAGTATTTT. Amino acids: CASSERRGGLSSTDTQYF.

The chain links TRBV2 to TRBJ2-2; D gene uncertain. The CDR3 has 13 residues. Germline V gene sequence: CDR1 SNHLY, CDR2 FYNNEI. V lost 8 bases and J 6 bases, leaving 13 bases between the germline ends. The CDR3 reads CASLITVSGELFF. The CDR3 nucleotides read TGTGCCAGCTTAATTACGGTTTCCGGGGAGCTGTTTTTT. Variable domain in full (rest from reference TRBV2 and TRBJ2-2): EPEVTQTPSHQVTQMGQEVILRCVPISNHLYFYWYRQILGQKVEFLVSFYNNEISEKSEIFDDQFSVERPDGSNFTLKIRSTKLEDSAMYFCASLITVSGELFFGEGSRLTVL.

This chain joins TRBV24-1 and TRBJ2-1, with 10 nucleotides matching TRBD1. Germline-derived CDR1 and CDR2 are KGHDR and SFDVKD. This CDR3 is built from 16 residues. Trimming removed 4 bases from V and 3 bases from J; junction bases left unmatched: 5. As DNA, the CDR3 is TGTGCCACCAGTGACCCGGGACAGGGGCACTACAATGAGCAGTTCTTC. This encodes CATSDPGQGHYNEQFF.

The J gene is TRBJ2-7, the V gene TRBV11-2; 8 bases agree with TRBD1. This CDR3 is built from 14 residues. Germline values: CDR1 SGHAT, CDR2 FQNNGV. V was pared by 5 bases and J by 6 bases, with 9 bases of the junction left unmatched. The CDR3 region is CASSRTGSTGEQYF. In nucleotides, the CDR3 is TGTGCCAGCAGCCGGACAGGGAGTACAGGCGAGCAGTACTTC. Combining the CDR3 with reference TRBV11-2 and TRBJ2-7 gives the whole variable domain EAGVAQSPRYKIIEKRQSVAFWCNPISGHATLYWYQQILGQGPKLLIQFQNNGVVDDSQLPKDRFSAERLKGVDSTLKIQPAKLEDSAVYLCASSRTGSTGEQYFGPGTRLTVT.

This chain connects TRBV24-1 to TRBJ1-5, with 9 bases lining up with TRBD1. Trimming at V came to 2 bases and at J to 4 bases, leaving 2 bases not matched to a gene. The CDR3 is 15 residues long. The germline CDR1 and CDR2 sequences are KGHDR and SFDVKD. The CDR3 reads CATSDSGTGNQPQHF. CDR3 nucleotides: TGTGCCACCAGTGATTCCGGGACAGGGAATCAGCCCCAGCATTTT.

V and J are TRBV7-8 and TRBJ2-1, with D maybe TRBD1 (6 bases). Germline CDR1 SGHVS, CDR2 FQNEAQ. The CDR3 runs 14 residues. V was clipped by 5 bases and J by 1 base, with 9 bases between them. The CDR3 DNA sequence: TGTGCCAGCAGCCGGACAGTATCCTACAATGAGCAGTTCTTC. Amino acids: CASSRTVSYNEQFF.

CDR3 nucleotides: TGTGCCAGCAGCACTATGGGAGGTTCGAACACCGGGGAGCTGTTTTTT. Its protein is CASSTMGGSNTGELFF. The rearrangement links TRBV7-6 to TRBJ2-2, with D tentatively TRBD2 (6 bases). The germline V gene encodes CDR1 SGHVS and CDR2 FNYEAQ. The V end lost 5 bases, the J end lost 0 bases, and 13 bases lay between the germline ends. CDR3 length: 16 amino acids.

The chain combines TRBV5-6 with TRBJ1-6; TRBD1 aligns across 10 bases. The CDR3 is 14 amino acids. Germline CDR1 is SGHDT and CDR2 is YYEEEE. Losses at the gene ends were 4 bases for V and 7 bases for J; bases not matched to a gene: 2. CDR3 DNA sequence: TGTGCCAGCAGCGTGGGACAGGGGAATTCACCCCTCCACTTT. The encoded protein is CASSVGQGNSPLHF.

This chain joins TRBV7-6 and TRBJ2-1, with TRBD1 as a possible D gene (5 bases). This CDR3 comprises 16 residues. Germline values: CDR1 SGHVS, CDR2 FNYEAQ. Trimming took off 6 bases at V and 3 bases at J, with 18 bases between the two ends. CDR3 sequence (DNA): TGTGCCAGCAGTTACCCGGTCGGACAACACTACAATGAGCAGTTCTTC. Translation: CASSYPVGQHYNEQFF.

This clone appeared a few times. The chain carries TRBV6-5 and TRBJ2-2; the match to TRBD1 covers 7 bases. The CDR3 is 14 amino acids. With V trimmed by 7 bases and J by 1 base, 3 bases remained unmatched. Germline V lookup: CDR1 MNHEY, CDR2 SVGAGI. The CDR3 region is CASIDRVNTGELFF. For the CDR3, the DNA is TGTGCCAGCATCGACAGGGTGAACACCGGGGAGCTGTTTTTT.

V is TRBV7-3 and J is TRBJ2-2; possible D gene TRBD2, 5 bases. Deletions cut 3 bases from V and 8 bases from J, with 13 bases between. The CDR3 length is 14 residues. Germline values: CDR1 SGHTA, CDR2 FQGTGA. CDR3 amino acids: CASSFARGVGELFF. Here the CDR3 DNA reads TGTGCCAGCAGCTTCGCACGGGGTGTTGGGGAGCTGTTTTTT.

The rearrangement uses TRBV20-1 and TRBJ2-1; D is unresolved. CDR1 and CDR2 (germline): DFQATT, SNEGSKA (reference sequence). This CDR3 contains 11 residues. V shed 5 bases and J shed 9 bases, with 11 bases lying between them. CDR3 region: CSAYPGREQFF. The CDR3 bases are TGCAGTGCTTACCCTGGGCGTGAGCAGTTCTTC.

The chain is built from TRBV5-4 and TRBJ2-1, with D perhaps matching TRBD2 (5 bases). Trimming pared 2 bases from V and 7 bases from J, leaving 7 bases between. The CDR3 covers 12 residues. CDR1 and CDR2 (germline): SGHNT, YYREEE (reference sequence). CDR3 sequence (DNA): TGTGCCAGCAGCTTTGGGGAGAATGAGCAGTTCTTC. Translation gives CASSFGENEQFF.

The chain couples TRBV28 to TRBJ2-7; 8 nucleotides match TRBD1. This CDR3 is 14 amino acids long. Trimming removed 6 bases from V and 5 bases from J; junction bases left unmatched: 9. The germline V gene encodes CDR1 MDHEN and CDR2 SYDVKM. CDR3 nucleotide sequence: TGTGCCAGCAGAACAGCAGGGGGCATAAACGAGCAGTACTTC. Translation: CASRTAGGINEQYF.